A selection of T cell receptor beta chains follows, all from one sample in a study of patients and donors after allogeneic stem cell transplantation. TCRdb re-called the RT-PCR reads through MiXCR, storing one row per CDR3 protein. The data hold about 410,000 distinct CDR3 sequences, with 16% observed a single time. Sequences were obtained from blood, either unsorted or a sorted T cell fraction (not recorded which). All receptors derive from a human donor who was either an allogeneic HSCT recipient or a stem cell or donor lymphocyte infusion donor (not recorded which). It is not recorded whose cells these are; they may come from a transplant donor. CDR3s include the opening cysteine and the closing phenylalanine or tryptophan. The D gene is left open where the match is weak. Clone size is stated in some rows and not others, as once, few, many or a class when expanded.

TGTGCCAGCAGACTCACGGGCTACCCCACAGATACGCAGTATTTT | CASRLTGYPTDTQYF | NA | TRBV25-1 | NA | TRBJ2-3
TGCAGTGCTAGGTCGGGGGGCAGGGTATACGAGCAGTACTTC | CSARSGGRVYEQYF | NA | TRBV20-1 | NA | TRBJ2-7
TGCAGTGCTAGTAGCACCGGGCAGCTTAATGAAAAACTGTTTTTT | CSASSTGQLNEKLFF | NA | TRBV20-1 | NA | TRBJ1-4
TGTGCCAGCATACCCGGGACTAGACCCTACCATGAGCAGTTCTTC | CASIPGTRPYHEQFF | few | TRBV28 | TRBD2 | TRBJ2-1
TGTGCCAGCAGCCAATACTCCCTGACTAGCGGGATGTACAATGAGCAGTTCTTC | CASSQYSLTSGMYNEQFF | NA | TRBV3-1 | TRBD2 | TRBJ2-1
TGTGCCAGCAGTACTACTAGCGGACCCACAGATACGCAGTATTTT | CASSTTSGPTDTQYF | NA | TRBV6-1 | TRBD2 | TRBJ2-3
TGTGCCAGCAGTGCCCCTCGGAGGCCGAGCTCCTACGAGCAGTACTTC | CASSAPRRPSSYEQYF | many | TRBV12-3/TRBV12-4 | NA | TRBJ2-7
TGTGCCAGCAGCTTAGGACAGAGGAACACTGAAGCTTTCTTT | CASSLGQRNTEAFF | NA | TRBV7-9 | NA | TRBJ1-1
TGTGCCACCAGTGATTCCGGGACAGGGGTCGGTAATGAGCAGTTCTTC | CATSDSGTGVGNEQFF | many | TRBV24-1 | TRBD1 | TRBJ2-1
TGTGCCAGCAGTTACAGGACCGGGGCCGGGGAGCTGTTTTTT | CASSYRTGAGELFF | few | TRBV6-5 | NA | TRBJ2-2
TGTGCCAGCAGCCGGCCCTTTCTAGCATCAGATACGCAGTATTTT | CASSRPFLASDTQYF | NA | TRBV7-8 | NA | TRBJ2-3
TGTGCCAGCAGTTCGCTAGCGGCGGGTGGGGAGCAGTACTTC | CASSSLAAGGEQYF | NA | TRBV27 | TRBD2 | TRBJ2-7
TGCGCCAGCAGCTTTTCGCCTCCTTCTCGGCAGGCGAACACCGGGGAGCTGTTTTTT | CASSFSPPSRQANTGELFF | NA | TRBV5-1 | NA | TRBJ2-2
TGTGCCAGCAACCCGACAGTCACCTTGGGGACCCAGTACTTC | CASNPTVTLGTQYF | NA | TRBV2 | NA | TRBJ2-5
TGTGCCAGCAGCTTAAAATTTTTATCAGATACGCAGTATTTT | CASSLKFLSDTQYF | NA | TRBV11-2 | NA | TRBJ2-3
TGCGCCAGCAGCCCAGCCGGACCCCTTGCAACTAATGAAAAACTGTTTTTT | CASSPAGPLATNEKLFF | NA | TRBV5-1 | NA | TRBJ1-4
TGCAGTGCTCCGGACAGGAGTAACACTGAAGCTTTCTTT | CSAPDRSNTEAFF | NA | TRBV20-1 | TRBD1 | TRBJ1-1
TGTGCCAGTAGTACAGGGGAGGGTTACGAGCAGTACTTC | CASSTGEGYEQYF | NA | TRBV19 | NA | TRBJ2-7
TGCGCCAGCAGCTCCCAGCGGGAGGTGCTAGATACGCAGTATTTT | CASSSQREVLDTQYF | few | TRBV5-1 | TRBD2 | TRBJ2-3
TGTGCCAGCAGTCAAGCAGGGTATCGGAACACTGAAGCTTTCTTT | CASSQAGYRNTEAFF | NA | TRBV28 | NA | TRBJ1-1
TGTGCCAGTAAGCCCCGTGGACAGGGAATAACTTTCTTT | CASKPRGQGITFF | few | TRBV19 | TRBD1 | TRBJ1-1
TGTGCCAGCTCACCTCAGAGGAACACTGAAGCTTTCTTT | CASSPQRNTEAFF | many | TRBV18 | NA | TRBJ1-1
TGTGCCAGCAACCGGGACCTAGATACGCAGTATTTT | CASNRDLDTQYF | many | TRBV12-3/TRBV12-4 | NA | TRBJ2-3
TGTGCCAGCAGCTTATCGGGGGTGTACCAAGAGACCCAGTACTTC | CASSLSGVYQETQYF | many | TRBV7-9 | NA | TRBJ2-5
TGTGCCAGCAGCCCGCAAGGACAGGGAAGCTACGAGCAGTACTTC | CASSPQGQGSYEQYF | NA | TRBV7-3 | TRBD1 | TRBJ2-7
TGTGCCAGCAGCTCCTACAGGGGTAAAGAGACCCAGTACTTC | CASSSYRGKETQYF | few | TRBV7-8 | TRBD1 | TRBJ2-5
TGCAGTGCTAGCGGCTGGGACACCTTACAAGAGACCCAGTACTTC | CSASGWDTLQETQYF | NA | TRBV20-1 | NA | TRBJ2-5
TGTGCCACCAGCAGCGTCGCCCGGACAGACTACTCCTACGAGCAGTACTTC | CATSSVARTDYSYEQYF | NA | TRBV15 | NA | TRBJ2-7
TGCGCCAGCAGCTCAGGGGATGGGAGAGATGAAAAACTGTTTTTT | CASSSGDGRDEKLFF | few | TRBV5-1 | NA | TRBJ1-4
TGTGCCAGCAGCTTGGAGCGGGGGGGCCCTAACACCGGGGAGCTGTTTTTT | CASSLERGGPNTGELFF | many | TRBV5-6 | TRBD2 | TRBJ2-2
TGTGCCACCAGTTTTGACTTGCGGGAGGATCTATCCTACGAGCAGTACTTC | CATSFDLREDLSYEQYF | few | TRBV24-1 | TRBD2 | TRBJ2-7
TGCAGTGCTAGCTCTAGCGGGGGGGGCCAAGATACGCAGTATTTT | CSASSSGGGQDTQYF | NA | TRBV20-1 | TRBD2 | TRBJ2-3
TGTGCCAGCAGCCAACCGCGAAAGGGGGGGGAGCAGTACTTC | CASSQPRKGGEQYF | NA | TRBV3-1 | NA | TRBJ2-7
TGTGCCAGCAGCCCACCGGGGGGAGGGTCGGGGGCTGAAGCTTTCTTT | CASSPPGGGSGAEAFF | NA | TRBV12-3/TRBV12-4 | NA | TRBJ1-1
TGTGCCAGCAGTGCCCCGGCGGGGAAGAGCAATCAGCCCCAGCATTTT | CASSAPAGKSNQPQHF | NA | TRBV2 | NA | TRBJ1-5
TGTGCCATCAGTGAGTCCGGAAACACCGGGGAGCTGTTTTTT | CAISESGNTGELFF | few | TRBV10-3 | NA | TRBJ2-2
TGCGCCAGCAGCCAACGGACAGGGGAAATTGCAACTAATGAAAAACTGTTTTTT | CASSQRTGEIATNEKLFF | few | TRBV4-3 | TRBD1 | TRBJ1-4
TGTGCCAGCAGCTTACAGGGTTGGGAGAGCAATCAGCCCCAGCATTTT | CASSLQGWESNQPQHF | NA | TRBV4-2 | NA | TRBJ1-5
TGTGCCAGCAGCCAAGGGGCGGGACAGGTCATTTTT | CASSQGAGQVIF | few | TRBV7-8 | TRBD1 | TRBJ1-6
TGTGCTAGTGGCGGTGAGGCTGAAGCTTTCTTT | CASGGEAEAFF | few | TRBV12-5 | NA | TRBJ1-1
TGTGCCAGCAGCTTACCTCCCCGGACTAGCGGGGACAATGAGCAGTTCTTC | CASSLPPRTSGDNEQFF | NA | TRBV7-9 | TRBD2 | TRBJ2-1
TGTGCCAGCAGCTTAGGGTCGACACCTAGCACAGATACGCAGTATTTT | CASSLGSTPSTDTQYF | NA | TRBV7-8 | NA | TRBJ2-3
TGTGCCAGCAGCCCCCAACTTGGAAGCACAGATACGCAGTATTTT | CASSPQLGSTDTQYF | NA | TRBV9 | NA | TRBJ2-3
TGCAGTGCTAGAGATGGGGTGAACACTGAAGCTTTCTTT | CSARDGVNTEAFF | NA | TRBV20-1 | NA | TRBJ1-1
TGTGCCAGCAGTTCTGGACAGGGGAAAAATGAAAAACTGTTTTTT | CASSSGQGKNEKLFF | many | TRBV12-3/TRBV12-4 | TRBD1 | TRBJ1-4
TGTGCCATCAGTGTTAGGACAGGGACACAAAATCGGGAGACCCAGTACTTC | CAISVRTGTQNRETQYF | NA | TRBV10-3 | TRBD1 | TRBJ2-5
TGTGCCAGCAGCGCCGGGACTAGCGACACCGGGGAGCTGTTTTTT | CASSAGTSDTGELFF | many | TRBV9 | TRBD2 | TRBJ2-2
TGTGCCAGTAGTATTCGCTCCCCTAGACAGGCTAGCAATCAGCCCCAGCATTTT | CASSIRSPRQASNQPQHF | few | TRBV19 | NA | TRBJ1-5
TGTGCCAGCAGCCACGACTCGGGTAGGGACAAAAACATTCAGTACTTC | CASSHDSGRDKNIQYF | NA | TRBV6-2/TRBV6-3 | NA | TRBJ2-4
TGTGCCAGCAGCCTGGGGGACAGCGAAAGAGAAGCTTTCTTT | CASSLGDSEREAFF | NA | TRBV7-4 | TRBD1 | TRBJ1-1
TGTGCCAGTACCCAATATCGACAGGGGGGAACTGAAGCTTTCTTT | CASTQYRQGGTEAFF | few | TRBV19 | TRBD1 | TRBJ1-1
TGCGCCAGCAGCCAAGATAGAACCCTAGATACGCAGTATTTT | CASSQDRTLDTQYF | NA | TRBV4-3 | NA | TRBJ2-3
TGTGCCTCCAACTTGCGGGGATGGCCCTCTGGAAACACCATATATTTT | CASNLRGWPSGNTIYF | NA | TRBV10-3 | NA | TRBJ1-3